These T cell receptor beta chains were read from a single sample in a study of T cells in Graves' hyperthyroidism and ophthalmopathy. One entry per CDR3 protein, called by TCRdb with MiXCR from the multiplex PCR reads. The sample carries about 270,000 distinct CDR3 sequences, roughly 22% recorded once. Sample: blood. The receptors were sampled from a man younger than 40 with Graves' ophthalmopathy. Both conserved end residues are part of each CDR3. D genes are given only for firm matches. Size is omitted from some rows. Given values are once, few, many or a class for expanded clones.

v_call: TRBV11-2; cdr3_length: 14; d_call: -; j_call: TRBJ2-1; clone_size: -; cdr3_nt: TGTGCCAGCAGGTGGGGAGGCGCAAGGAATGAGCAGTTCTTC; cdr3_aa: CASRWGGARNEQFF
v_call: TRBV14; cdr3_length: 15; d_call: -; j_call: TRBJ2-7; clone_size: -; cdr3_nt: TGTGCCAGCAGCCCCGGGACTTCGCGGGCGGACGAGCAGTACTTC; cdr3_aa: CASSPGTSRADEQYF
v_call: TRBV27; cdr3_length: 16; d_call: TRBD2; j_call: TRBJ2-1; clone_size: few; cdr3_nt: TGTGCCAGCACAAAACGTCCGGGACTAGCGTTCAATGAGCAGTTCTTC; cdr3_aa: CASTKRPGLAFNEQFF
v_call: TRBV6-1; cdr3_length: 16; d_call: -; j_call: TRBJ2-3; clone_size: -; cdr3_nt: TGTGCCAGCAGTCCTCCGGGACTCTCAAGCACAGATACGCAGTATTTT; cdr3_aa: CASSPPGLSSTDTQYF
v_call: TRBV6-1; cdr3_length: 14; d_call: -; j_call: TRBJ1-2; clone_size: -; cdr3_nt: TGTGCCAGCAGTGGTAGTGGGCGCGGCTATGGCTACACCTTC; cdr3_aa: CASSGSGRGYGYTF
v_call: TRBV30; cdr3_length: 14; d_call: -; j_call: TRBJ2-7; clone_size: many; cdr3_nt: TGTGCCTGGAGGTTCGGGAGTCCTAGAAGCGAGCAGTACTTC; cdr3_aa: CAWRFGSPRSEQYF
v_call: TRBV7-9; cdr3_length: 15; d_call: TRBD2; j_call: TRBJ2-7; clone_size: -; cdr3_nt: TGTGCCAGCAGTTTGGGCGGGAGGGACCCCTACGAGCAGTACTTC; cdr3_aa: CASSLGGRDPYEQYF
v_call: TRBV10-3; cdr3_length: 16; d_call: TRBD2; j_call: TRBJ2-1; clone_size: many; cdr3_nt: TGTGCCATCAGTGAAGAGGGACTAGCGGGGCCCAATGAGCAGTTCTTC; cdr3_aa: CAISEEGLAGPNEQFF
v_call: TRBV29-1; cdr3_length: 13; d_call: TRBD1; j_call: TRBJ2-7; clone_size: once; cdr3_nt: TGCAGCGCCACGACAGGGGGCTCCTACGAGCAGTACTTC; cdr3_aa: CSATTGGSYEQYF
v_call: TRBV27; cdr3_length: 11; d_call: -; j_call: TRBJ1-2; clone_size: few; cdr3_nt: TGTGCCAGCAGCGGGCGTTATGGCTACACCTTC; cdr3_aa: CASSGRYGYTF
v_call: TRBV5-5; cdr3_length: 14; d_call: TRBD1; j_call: TRBJ2-5; clone_size: -; cdr3_nt: TGTGCCAGCAGCCCCCGGACAGGGGGAGAGACCCAGTACTTC; cdr3_aa: CASSPRTGGETQYF
v_call: TRBV28; cdr3_length: 14; d_call: -; j_call: TRBJ1-6; clone_size: many; cdr3_nt: TGTGCCAGCAGTTTGATGCAGGGCAGTTCACCCCTCCACTTT; cdr3_aa: CASSLMQGSSPLHF
v_call: TRBV3-1; cdr3_length: 14; d_call: TRBD2; j_call: TRBJ2-7; clone_size: many; cdr3_nt: TGTGCCAGCAGCGGAAGGGGACTAGCGGACGAGCAGTACTTC; cdr3_aa: CASSGRGLADEQYF
v_call: TRBV28; cdr3_length: 16; d_call: TRBD2; j_call: TRBJ2-7; clone_size: few; cdr3_nt: TGTGCCAGCAGTGGGACTAGCGGGACCCTCTCCTACGAGCAGTACTTC; cdr3_aa: CASSGTSGTLSYEQYF
v_call: TRBV10-1; cdr3_length: 16; d_call: -; j_call: TRBJ2-7; clone_size: many; cdr3_nt: TGCGCCAGCAGGACGATTCCGGACCTTTACTCCTACGAGCAGTACTTC; cdr3_aa: CASRTIPDLYSYEQYF
v_call: TRBV29-1; cdr3_length: 12; d_call: -; j_call: TRBJ2-5; clone_size: few; cdr3_nt: TGCAGCGTTGGTAGGGCGAGAGAGACCCAGTACTTC; cdr3_aa: CSVGRARETQYF
v_call: TRBV12-3/TRBV12-4; cdr3_length: 15; d_call: -; j_call: TRBJ2-5; clone_size: few; cdr3_nt: TGTGCCAGCACCCCGGGCGACAGAGGGCAAGAGACCCAGTACTTC; cdr3_aa: CASTPGDRGQETQYF
v_call: TRBV12-3/TRBV12-4; cdr3_length: 16; d_call: -; j_call: TRBJ2-1; clone_size: many; cdr3_nt: TGTGCCAGCAGACTACAGGGTTCAGTGGCCTACAATGAGCAGTTCTTC; cdr3_aa: CASRLQGSVAYNEQFF
v_call: TRBV20-1; cdr3_length: 14; d_call: -; j_call: TRBJ1-1; clone_size: -; cdr3_nt: TGCAGTGCTAGAGACCCCGGTGGAGGGACTGAAGCTTTCTTT; cdr3_aa: CSARDPGGGTEAFF
v_call: TRBV5-1; cdr3_length: 13; d_call: -; j_call: TRBJ1-4; clone_size: -; cdr3_nt: TGCGCCAGCAGCTTGATGGGGGAAGATAAACTGTTTTTT; cdr3_aa: CASSLMGEDKLFF
v_call: TRBV18; cdr3_length: 14; d_call: -; j_call: TRBJ1-1; clone_size: -; cdr3_nt: TGTGCCAGCTCACAAGGGTCCTCGAACACTGAAGCTTTCTTT; cdr3_aa: CASSQGSSNTEAFF
v_call: TRBV6-1; cdr3_length: 12; d_call: -; j_call: TRBJ2-2; clone_size: -; cdr3_nt: TGTGCCAGCAGGTCACCCACCGGGGAGCTGTTTTTT; cdr3_aa: CASRSPTGELFF